These T cell receptor beta chains were read from a single sample in a study of T-cell reconstitution after alpha-beta-depleted transplantation in children. TCRdb analysed the PCR reads with MiXCR anew, one entry per CDR3 protein. Of fewer than 700,000 distinct CDR3 sequences listed, 13% are singletons. Sequences were derived from PBMCs, mostly from graft donor cells, sampled 360 days after TCRalphabeta/CD19-depleted stem cell transplant. These receptor sequences come from a male patient under 18 who had a stem cell transplant for acute myeloid leukemia, so the T cells may come from the graft donor. Each CDR3 is given with its conserved first and last residue. A D gene is named only where the DNA matches it firmly. Where a row states a size, it is once, few, many or the class of an expanded clone; other rows omit it.

len: 15; abundance: once; v_gene: TRBV5-1; d_gene: TRBD1; CDR3aa: CASSSARGRVETQYF
len: 16; abundance: few; v_gene: TRBV24-1; d_gene: -; CDR3aa: CATSAPGGTNTYEQYF
len: 20; abundance: -; v_gene: TRBV4-3; d_gene: TRBD2; CDR3aa: CASSQEHLAGGQTRTDTQYF
len: 15; abundance: -; v_gene: TRBV7-2; d_gene: TRBD1; CDR3aa: CASSRDSATNEKLFF
len: 14; abundance: -; v_gene: TRBV18; d_gene: TRBD1; CDR3aa: CASSTGQASNEQFF
len: 14; abundance: -; v_gene: TRBV7-6; d_gene: -; CDR3aa: CASSSRLSTDTQYF
len: 15; abundance: -; v_gene: TRBV28; d_gene: -; CDR3aa: CASSPTLGYQETQYF
len: 14; abundance: many; v_gene: TRBV28; d_gene: -; CDR3aa: CASSPGQFNSPLHF
len: 15; abundance: many; v_gene: TRBV4-2; d_gene: TRBD2; CDR3aa: CASSQGTSVTYEQYF
len: 15; abundance: many; v_gene: TRBV15; d_gene: -; CDR3aa: CATSRGGGRADTQYF
len: 15; abundance: -; v_gene: TRBV6-1; d_gene: TRBD2; CDR3aa: CASTKKREGHYEQYF
len: 14; abundance: -; v_gene: TRBV20-1; d_gene: -; CDR3aa: CSASPPIARNEQFF
len: 14; abundance: once; v_gene: TRBV12-3/TRBV12-4; d_gene: -; CDR3aa: CASSLAGPKYEQYF
len: 16; abundance: -; v_gene: TRBV11-3; d_gene: TRBD2; CDR3aa: CASSLATSGRATEQFF
len: 17; abundance: many; v_gene: TRBV4-3; d_gene: TRBD2; CDR3aa: CASSQDSGAGWTGELFF
len: 15; abundance: many; v_gene: TRBV6-2/TRBV6-3; d_gene: TRBD2; CDR3aa: CASSSLAGLGGELFF
len: 14; abundance: few; v_gene: TRBV14; d_gene: -; CDR3aa: CASSQAALSGTQYF
len: 14; abundance: -; v_gene: TRBV20-1; d_gene: -; CDR3aa: CSASRPDRGYEQYF
len: 13; abundance: many; v_gene: TRBV29-1; d_gene: -; CDR3aa: CSVQWGETGELFF
len: 17; abundance: few; v_gene: TRBV11-3; d_gene: -; CDR3aa: CASSLGRQSFSTDTQYF
len: 14; abundance: -; v_gene: TRBV15; d_gene: -; CDR3aa: CATSRGPSQETQYF
len: 13; abundance: -; v_gene: TRBV4-3; d_gene: TRBD2; CDR3aa: CASSQASGIGQFF
len: 16; abundance: -; v_gene: TRBV27; d_gene: -; CDR3aa: CASSLSTVSGADTQYF
len: 18; abundance: few; v_gene: TRBV6-5; d_gene: -; CDR3aa: CASSYVPRVGSSYNEQFF
len: 18; abundance: -; v_gene: TRBV20-1; d_gene: TRBD2; CDR3aa: CSARKVLAGVTPTDTQYF
len: 15; abundance: -; v_gene: TRBV7-9; d_gene: -; CDR3aa: CASSLDGALRDTQYF
len: 15; abundance: few; v_gene: TRBV7-3; d_gene: TRBD1; CDR3aa: CASSPDRGTGNTIYF
len: 14; abundance: few; v_gene: TRBV3-1; d_gene: -; CDR3aa: CASSQGQVTYEQYF